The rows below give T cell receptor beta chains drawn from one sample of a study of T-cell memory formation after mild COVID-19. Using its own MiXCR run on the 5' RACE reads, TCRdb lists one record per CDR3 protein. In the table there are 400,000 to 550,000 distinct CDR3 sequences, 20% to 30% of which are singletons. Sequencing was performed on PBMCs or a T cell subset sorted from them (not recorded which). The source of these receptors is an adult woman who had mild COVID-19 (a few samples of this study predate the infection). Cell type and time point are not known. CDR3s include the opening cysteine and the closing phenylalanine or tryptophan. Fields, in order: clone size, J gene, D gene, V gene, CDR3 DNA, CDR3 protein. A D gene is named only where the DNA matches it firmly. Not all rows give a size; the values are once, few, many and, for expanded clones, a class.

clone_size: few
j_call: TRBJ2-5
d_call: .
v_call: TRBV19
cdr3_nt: TGTGCCAGTAGTATAGCGCAACCGGGGCATCAACAGGGGACCCAGTACTTC
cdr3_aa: CASSIAQPGHQQGTQYF

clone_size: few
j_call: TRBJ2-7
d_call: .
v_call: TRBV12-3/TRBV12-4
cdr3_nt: TGTGCCAGCAGTTTAAACCCGGGGGAGGAGCAGTACTTC
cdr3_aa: CASSLNPGEEQYF

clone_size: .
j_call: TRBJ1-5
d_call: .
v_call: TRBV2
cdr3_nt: TGTGCCAGCACCATCGGACAGTCAGTATATAGCAATCAGCCCCAGCATTTT
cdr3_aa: CASTIGQSVYSNQPQHF

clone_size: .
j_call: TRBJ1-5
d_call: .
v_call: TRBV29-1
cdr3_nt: TGCAGCGTTGGTACAGGGAGGGATCAGCCCCAGCATTTT
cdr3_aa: CSVGTGRDQPQHF

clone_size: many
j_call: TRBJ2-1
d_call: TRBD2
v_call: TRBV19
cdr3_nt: TGTGCCAGTAGAGGAGAATCGGGACTACCTACTAATGAGCAGTTCTTC
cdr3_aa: CASRGESGLPTNEQFF

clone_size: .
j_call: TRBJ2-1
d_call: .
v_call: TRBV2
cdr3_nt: TGTGCCAGCAGTTCCGACAACTCCAATGAGCAGTTCTTC
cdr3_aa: CASSSDNSNEQFF

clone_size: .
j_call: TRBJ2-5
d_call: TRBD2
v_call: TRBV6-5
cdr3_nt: TGTGCCAGCAGAACCTTTAGCGGGGGGATCCAAGAGACCCAGTACTTC
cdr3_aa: CASRTFSGGIQETQYF

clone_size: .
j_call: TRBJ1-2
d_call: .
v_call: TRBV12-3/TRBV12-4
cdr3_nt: TGTGCCAGCAGTCCCGGTCAGGGTAGGTCGCCCTCCTTC
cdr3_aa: CASSPGQGRSPSF

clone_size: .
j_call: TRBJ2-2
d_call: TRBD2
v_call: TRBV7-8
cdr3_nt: TGTGCCAGCAGCTTAAGGAGCCTAGCGGGAGCTAACGGGGAGCTGTTTTTT
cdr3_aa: CASSLRSLAGANGELFF

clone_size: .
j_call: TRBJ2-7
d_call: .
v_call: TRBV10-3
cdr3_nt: TGTGCCATCAGTGAGTCCCCGGGGCCCTCCTACGAGCAGTACTTC
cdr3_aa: CAISESPGPSYEQYF

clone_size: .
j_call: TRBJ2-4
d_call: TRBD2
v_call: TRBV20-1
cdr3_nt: TGCAGTGCTAGAGGAGGTAGCGGGAGGGCGGGGAAAAACATTCAGTACTTC
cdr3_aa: CSARGGSGRAGKNIQYF

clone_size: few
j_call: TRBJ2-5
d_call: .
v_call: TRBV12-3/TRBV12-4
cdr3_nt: TGTGCCAGTGGCACAACACAAGAGACCCAGTACTTC
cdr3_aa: CASGTTQETQYF

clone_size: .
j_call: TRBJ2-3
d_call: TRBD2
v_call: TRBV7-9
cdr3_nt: TGTGCCAGCAGCTGGCTAGCGGGGGGGCGCATGAACACAGATACGCAGTATTTT
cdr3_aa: CASSWLAGGRMNTDTQYF

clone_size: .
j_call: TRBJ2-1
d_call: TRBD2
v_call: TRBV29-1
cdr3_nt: TGCAGCGCGATGGGACTAGCGGGACTCTACAATGAGCAGTTCTTC
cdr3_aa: CSAMGLAGLYNEQFF

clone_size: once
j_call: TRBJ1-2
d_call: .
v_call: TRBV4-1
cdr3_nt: TGCGCCAGCAGCAAGAGACAGGACTATGGCTACACCTTC
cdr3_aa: CASSKRQDYGYTF

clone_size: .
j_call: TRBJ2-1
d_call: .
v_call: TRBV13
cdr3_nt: TGTGCCAGCAGTCCGTCAGCGGGCTCAAGCTACAATGAGCAGTTCTTC
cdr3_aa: CASSPSAGSSYNEQFF

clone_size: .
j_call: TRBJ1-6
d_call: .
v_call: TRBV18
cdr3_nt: TGTGCCAGCTCACCAGGCTCAGGTTCACCCCTCCACTTT
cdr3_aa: CASSPGSGSPLHF

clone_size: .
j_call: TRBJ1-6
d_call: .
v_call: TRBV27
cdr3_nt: TGTGCCAGCAGTTTACGGGGGGCCTCCTATAATTCACCCCTCCACTTT
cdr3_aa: CASSLRGASYNSPLHF

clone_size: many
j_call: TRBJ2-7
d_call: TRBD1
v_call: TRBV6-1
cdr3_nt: TGTGCCAGCAGTGATACGGGGGACAGGAGCTACGAGCAGTACTTC
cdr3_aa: CASSDTGDRSYEQYF

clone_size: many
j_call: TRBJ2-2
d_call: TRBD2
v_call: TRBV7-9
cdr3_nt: TGTGCCAGCAGCACTGGCGGGGGCACCGGGGAGCTGTTTTTT
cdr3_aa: CASSTGGGTGELFF

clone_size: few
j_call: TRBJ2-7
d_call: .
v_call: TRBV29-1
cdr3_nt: TGCAGCGTTGAAGGAGGTGCTTCGGTGAGGGGACCCCCCTACGAGCAGTACTTC
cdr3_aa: CSVEGGASVRGPPYEQYF

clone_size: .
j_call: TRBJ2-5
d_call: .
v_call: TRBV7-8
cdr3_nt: TGTGCCAGCGCATGGTTAGAACGCCTGGGAGAGACCCAGTACTTC
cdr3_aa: CASAWLERLGETQYF

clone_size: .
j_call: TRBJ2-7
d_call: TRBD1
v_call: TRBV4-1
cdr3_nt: TGCGCCAGCAGCCAAGATACCGGACAGGGGCTTAAGTACTTC
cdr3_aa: CASSQDTGQGLKYF

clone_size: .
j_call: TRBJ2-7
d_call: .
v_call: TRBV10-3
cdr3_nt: TGTGCCTCCCGGGGCCCAACGACCGATTCATACGAGCAGTACTTC
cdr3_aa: CASRGPTTDSYEQYF

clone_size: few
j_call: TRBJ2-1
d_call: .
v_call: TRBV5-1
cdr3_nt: TGCGCCAGCAGCTCCGTCGCGACCTCAAGCTCCTACAATGAGCAGTTCTTC
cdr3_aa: CASSSVATSSSYNEQFF

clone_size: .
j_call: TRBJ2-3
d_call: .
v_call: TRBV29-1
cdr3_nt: TGCAGCGGGAGGACACCCCGCACAGATACGCAGTATTTT
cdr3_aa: CSGRTPRTDTQYF

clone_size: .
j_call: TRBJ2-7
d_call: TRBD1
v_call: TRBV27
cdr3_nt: TGTGCCAGCAGTACGGACAGGGTGGCCGAGCAGTACTTC
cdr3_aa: CASSTDRVAEQYF

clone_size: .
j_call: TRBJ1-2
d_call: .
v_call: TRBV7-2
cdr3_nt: TGTGCCAGCAGCTTAGCCCCCCAGGATGGCTACACCTTC
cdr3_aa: CASSLAPQDGYTF

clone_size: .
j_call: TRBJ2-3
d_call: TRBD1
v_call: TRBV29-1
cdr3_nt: TGCAGCGTTCAAGGGGGCCGGTGGGATACGCAGTATTTT
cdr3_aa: CSVQGGRWDTQYF

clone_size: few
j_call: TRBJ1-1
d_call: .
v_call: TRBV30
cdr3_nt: TGTGCCTGGAGTGTACGGCGGAATGAGAGGGGAGCTTTCTTT
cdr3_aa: CAWSVRRNERGAFF

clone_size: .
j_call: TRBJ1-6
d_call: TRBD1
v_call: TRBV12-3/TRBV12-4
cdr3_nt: TGTGCCAGCAGTTTGGGACAGAATAATTCACCCCCCCACTTT
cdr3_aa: CASSLGQNNSPPHF